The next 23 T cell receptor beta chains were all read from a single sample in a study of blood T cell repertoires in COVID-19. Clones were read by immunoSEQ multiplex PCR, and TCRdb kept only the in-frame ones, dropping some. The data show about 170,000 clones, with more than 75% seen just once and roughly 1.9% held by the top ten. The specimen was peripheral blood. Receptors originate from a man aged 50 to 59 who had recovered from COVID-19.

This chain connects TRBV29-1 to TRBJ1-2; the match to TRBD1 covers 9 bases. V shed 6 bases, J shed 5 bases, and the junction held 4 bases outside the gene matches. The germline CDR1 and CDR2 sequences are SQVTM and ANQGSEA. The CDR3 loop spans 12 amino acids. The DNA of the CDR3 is TGCAGCGTCGGGACAGGGCGATATGGCTACACCTTC. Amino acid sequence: CSVGTGRYGYTF.

This CDR3 is CASISGTNYNEQFF. Written as DNA, the CDR3 is TGTGCCAGCATCTCCGGGACAAATTACAATGAGCAGTTCTTC. The chain couples TRBV14 to TRBJ2-1; weak D call: TRBD1 (6 bases). Germline V gene sequence: CDR1 SGHDN, CDR2 FVKESK. The CDR3 is 14 residues long. Between the trimmed V and J ends, which lost 7 bases and 4 bases, there was a span of 14 bases.

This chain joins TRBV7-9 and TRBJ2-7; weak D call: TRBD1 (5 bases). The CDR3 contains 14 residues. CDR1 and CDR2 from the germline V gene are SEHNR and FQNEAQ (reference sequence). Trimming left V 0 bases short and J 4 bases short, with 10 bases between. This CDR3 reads CASSLAGRHYEQYF. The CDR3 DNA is TGTGCCAGCAGCTTAGCGGGGCGGCATTACGAGCAGTACTTC.

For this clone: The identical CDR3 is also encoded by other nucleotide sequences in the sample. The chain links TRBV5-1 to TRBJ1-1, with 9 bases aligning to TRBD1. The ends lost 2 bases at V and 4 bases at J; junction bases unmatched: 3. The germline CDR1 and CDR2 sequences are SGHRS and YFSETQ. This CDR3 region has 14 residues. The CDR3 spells CASSLGQGSTEAFF. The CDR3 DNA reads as TGCGCCAGCAGCTTAGGACAGGGGAGCACTGAAGCTTTCTTT.

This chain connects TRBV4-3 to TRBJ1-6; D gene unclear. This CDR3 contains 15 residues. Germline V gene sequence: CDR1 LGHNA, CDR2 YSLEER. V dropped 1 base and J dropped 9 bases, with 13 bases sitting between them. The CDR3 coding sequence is TGCGCCAGCAGCCAAGTTTCCCTACGGGGTTCACCCCTCCACTTT. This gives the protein CASSQVSLRGSPLHF.

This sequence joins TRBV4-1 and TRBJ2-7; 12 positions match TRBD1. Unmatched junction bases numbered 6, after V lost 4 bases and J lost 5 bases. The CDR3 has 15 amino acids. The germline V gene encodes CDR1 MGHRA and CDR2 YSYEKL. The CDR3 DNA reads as TGCGCCAGCAGCCCTCCGGGACAGGGGGCCCACGAGCAGTACTTC. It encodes CASSPPGQGAHEQYF.

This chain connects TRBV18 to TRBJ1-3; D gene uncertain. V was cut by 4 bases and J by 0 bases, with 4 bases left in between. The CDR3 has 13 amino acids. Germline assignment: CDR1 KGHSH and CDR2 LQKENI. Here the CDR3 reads CASSLSSGNTIYF. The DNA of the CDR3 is TGTGCCAGCTCACTGAGCTCTGGAAACACCATATATTTT.

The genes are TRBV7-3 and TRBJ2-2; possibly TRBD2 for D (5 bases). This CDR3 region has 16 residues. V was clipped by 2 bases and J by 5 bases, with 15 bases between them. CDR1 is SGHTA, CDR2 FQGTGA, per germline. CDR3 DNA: TGTGCCAGCAGCTTAGCGTGGACTTCCGGAACCGGGGAGCTGTTTTTT. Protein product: CASSLAWTSGTGELFF.

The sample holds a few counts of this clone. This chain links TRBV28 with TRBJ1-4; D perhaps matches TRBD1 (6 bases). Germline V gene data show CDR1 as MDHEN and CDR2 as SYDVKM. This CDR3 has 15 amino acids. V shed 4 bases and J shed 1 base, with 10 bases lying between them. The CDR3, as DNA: TGTGCCAGCAGTTCAATACAGGGAACTAATGAAAAACTGTTTTTT. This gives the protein CASSSIQGTNEKLFF.

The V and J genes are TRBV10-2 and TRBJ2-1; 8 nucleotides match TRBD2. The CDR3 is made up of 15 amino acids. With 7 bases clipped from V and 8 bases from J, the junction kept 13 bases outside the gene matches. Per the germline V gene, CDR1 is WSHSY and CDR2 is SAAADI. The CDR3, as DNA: TGCGCCAGCACCAGGACTAGCCTCTCCTTCGATGAGCAGTTCTTC. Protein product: CASTRTSLSFDEQFF.

CDR3 in amino acids: CASTSGTGGRQPQHF. In DNA, the CDR3 is TGTGCCAGTACTTCCGGGACAGGGGGCAGGCAGCCCCAGCATTTT. The chain uses TRBV19 and TRBJ1-5, with 12 bases aligning to TRBD1. Germline V CDR1 and CDR2: LNHDA, SQIVND (reference sequence). With 7 bases clipped from V and 7 bases from J, the junction kept 8 bases outside the gene matches. The CDR3 is made up of 15 amino acids.

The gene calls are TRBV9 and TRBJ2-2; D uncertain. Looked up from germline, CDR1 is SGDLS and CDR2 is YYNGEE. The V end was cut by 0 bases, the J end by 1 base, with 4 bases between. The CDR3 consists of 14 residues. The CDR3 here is CASSVAVNTGELFF. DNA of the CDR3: TGTGCCAGCAGCGTAGCGGTGAACACCGGGGAGCTGTTTTTT.

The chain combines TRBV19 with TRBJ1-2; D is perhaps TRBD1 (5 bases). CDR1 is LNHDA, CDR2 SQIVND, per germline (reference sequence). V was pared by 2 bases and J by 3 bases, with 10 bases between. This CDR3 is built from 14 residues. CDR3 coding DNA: TGTGCCAGTAGTATATTCAGGGCGGACTATGGCTACACCTTC. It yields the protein CASSIFRADYGYTF. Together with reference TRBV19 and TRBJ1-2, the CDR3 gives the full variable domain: DGGITQSPKYLFRKEGQNVTLSCEQNLNHDAMYWYRQDPGQGLRLIYYSQIVNDFQKGDIAEGYSVSREKKESFPLTVTSAQKNPTAFYLCASSIFRADYGYTFGSGTRLTVV.

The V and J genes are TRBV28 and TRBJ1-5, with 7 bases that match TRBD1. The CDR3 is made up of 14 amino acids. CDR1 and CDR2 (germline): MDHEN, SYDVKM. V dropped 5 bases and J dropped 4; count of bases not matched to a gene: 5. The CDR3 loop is CASSRDSTNQPQHF. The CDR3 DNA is TGTGCCAGCAGTAGGGACAGTACAAATCAGCCCCAGCATTTT.

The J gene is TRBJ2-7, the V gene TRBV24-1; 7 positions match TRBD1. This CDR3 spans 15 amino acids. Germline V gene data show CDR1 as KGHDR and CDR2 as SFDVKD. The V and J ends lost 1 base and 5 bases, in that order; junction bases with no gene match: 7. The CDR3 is CATSDFNRQGHEQYF. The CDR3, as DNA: TGTGCCACCAGTGATTTCAACCGACAGGGTCACGAGCAGTACTTC.

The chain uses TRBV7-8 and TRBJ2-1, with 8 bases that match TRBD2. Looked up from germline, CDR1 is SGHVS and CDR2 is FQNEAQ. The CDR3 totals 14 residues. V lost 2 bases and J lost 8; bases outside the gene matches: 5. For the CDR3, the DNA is TGTGCCAGCAGCTTACCGGGGGGGCGCCATGAGCAGTTCTTC. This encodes CASSLPGGRHEQFF.

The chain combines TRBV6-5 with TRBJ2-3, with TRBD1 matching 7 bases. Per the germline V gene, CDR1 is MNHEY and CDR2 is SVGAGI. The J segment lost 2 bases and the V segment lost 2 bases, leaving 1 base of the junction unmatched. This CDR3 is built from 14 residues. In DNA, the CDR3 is TGTGCCAGCAGTTACGACAGGGCCACAGATACGCAGTATTTT. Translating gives CASSYDRATDTQYF.

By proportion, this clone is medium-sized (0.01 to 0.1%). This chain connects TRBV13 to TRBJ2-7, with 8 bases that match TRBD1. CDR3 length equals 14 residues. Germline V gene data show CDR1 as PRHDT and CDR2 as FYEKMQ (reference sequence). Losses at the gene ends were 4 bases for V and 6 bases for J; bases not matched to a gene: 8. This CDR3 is CASSSGGPSSEQYF. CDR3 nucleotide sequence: TGTGCCAGCAGCTCAGGGGGCCCGTCTTCCGAGCAGTACTTC.

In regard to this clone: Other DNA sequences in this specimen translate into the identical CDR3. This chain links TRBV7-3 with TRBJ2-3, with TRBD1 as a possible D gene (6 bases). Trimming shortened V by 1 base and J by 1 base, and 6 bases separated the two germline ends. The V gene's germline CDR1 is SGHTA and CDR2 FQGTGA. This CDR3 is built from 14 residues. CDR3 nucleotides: TGTGCCAGCAGCTTAAACAGGGGCACAGATACGCAGTATTTT. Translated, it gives CASSLNRGTDTQYF.

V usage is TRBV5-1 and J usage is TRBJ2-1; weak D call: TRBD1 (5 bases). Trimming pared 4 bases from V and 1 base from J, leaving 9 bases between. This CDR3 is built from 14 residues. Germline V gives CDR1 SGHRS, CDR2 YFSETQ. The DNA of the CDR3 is TGCGCCAGCAGCCGGACACTTTCCTACAATGAGCAGTTCTTC. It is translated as CASSRTLSYNEQFF. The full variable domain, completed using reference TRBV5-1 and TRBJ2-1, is KAGVTQTPRYLIKTRGQQVTLSCSPISGHRSVSWYQQTPGQGLQFLFEYFSETQRNKGNFPGRFSGRQFSNSRSEMNVSTLELGDSALYLCASSRTLSYNEQFFGPGTRLTVL.

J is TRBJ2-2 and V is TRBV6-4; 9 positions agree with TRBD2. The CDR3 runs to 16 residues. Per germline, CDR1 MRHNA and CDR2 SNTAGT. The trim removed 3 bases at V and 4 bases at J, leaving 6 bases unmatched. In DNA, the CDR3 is TGTGCCAGCAGTGAAGCGAGCGGGGGGTCCACCGGGGAGCTGTTTTTT. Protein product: CASSEASGGSTGELFF.

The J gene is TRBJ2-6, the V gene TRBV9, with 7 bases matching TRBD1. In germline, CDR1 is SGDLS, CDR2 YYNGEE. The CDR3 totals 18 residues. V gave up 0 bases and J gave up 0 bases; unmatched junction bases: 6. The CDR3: CASSVEDRIPSGANVLTF. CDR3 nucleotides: TGTGCCAGCAGCGTAGAGGACAGGATCCCCTCTGGGGCCAACGTCCTGACTTTC.

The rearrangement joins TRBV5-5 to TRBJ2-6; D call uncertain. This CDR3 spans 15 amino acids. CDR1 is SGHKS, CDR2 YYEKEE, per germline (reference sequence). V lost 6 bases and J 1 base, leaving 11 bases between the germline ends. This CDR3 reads CASTQFTSGANVLTF. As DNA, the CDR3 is TGTGCCAGCACCCAATTTACTTCTGGGGCCAACGTCCTGACTTTC.